This T cell receptor beta chain came from a study of vaccination and CD4 T cells after COVID-19 (dated by TCRdb to the early 2020s). For the study in its entirety: Convalescent patients had a positive SARS-CoV-2 result on nasal swab PCR, and of these patients, nine had mild disease and one had severe disease. In around ten COVID-19 convalescent patients and a handful of infection-naive healthy vaccine recipients, the spike-specific CD4+ TCR repertoire before mRNA vaccination was compared with the repertoire after mRNA vaccination. Post-COVID blood samples were collected from convalescent patients a median of approximately 93 days after diagnosis, with a range of roughly 30 to 161 days. Post-vaccine blood samples were collected a median of about 66 days after the second vaccine dose, ranging from about 13 to 250 days. Each participant got two doses of either the Pfizer-BioNTech BNT162b2 vaccine (n=8) or the Moderna mRNA-1273 vaccine (n=2). As controls, cultures received a CEFX viral epitope pool (the positive control), an HIV-1 Nef peptide pool (the negative control), or no peptide at all. The cultures were stimulated with overlapping spike peptide pools from SARS-CoV-2 and from the common cold coronaviruses HCoV-NL63, HCoV-OC43 and HCoV-229E. In the convalescent cohort there were six males and four females, among whom were two Hispanic individuals, seven Caucasians, two Asians and one multiracial person.

Note on this clonotype: No antigen is known for it. Base-call qualities are not available, and no considerably larger clone is one nucleotide away.

Explained via the paper, the treatment or condition label denotes: roughly 10-day PBMC culture with coronavirus spike peptide pools or control peptides (ViraFEST assay). To expand antigen-specific T cells with peptide pools and then pick out the expanded clonotypes through TCR sequencing, the study relied on the ViraFEST assay. The convalescent patients' positive SARS-CoV-2 PCR tests fell between March and December 2020, which was before the Alpha, Beta and Delta variants emerged in the United States. About 1.8 million PBMCs per well were cultured in IMDM with 5% human AB serum and roughly 10 IU/ml IL-2, plus 10 ug/ml peptide pools. Half of the culture medium was replaced with fresh IL-2-containing medium on days 3 and 7. Once the cells had been in culture for roughly 11 days, the EasySep CD4+ T cell isolation kit was used to isolate CD4+ T cells by negative selection. Ficoll-Paque Plus gradient centrifugation was used to isolate PBMCs from whole blood, and the isolated PBMCs were then either used fresh or cryopreserved at -140C. Triplicate wells were generally used for each culture condition.

The method was PCR. At the Johns Hopkins FTIC core, DNA from the cultured CD4+ T cells underwent TCR sequencing with the Oncomine TCR Beta short-read assay. The QIAamp micro DNA kit was used to extract genomic DNA from the cultured CD4+ T cells. The Oncomine TCR Beta libraries from cultured CD4+ T cells were pooled using unique dual indexes and then sequenced on an Illumina iSeq 100. For the original study's pipeline: Non-productive sequences were removed, and CDR3s that did not start with C, did not end with F or W, or were shorter than 7 amino acids were discarded. The MANAFEST web application was used to identify antigen-specific clonotypes by comparing peptide-stimulated wells against reference wells and other culture wells. For a clone to be called positive, the clone needed an FDR below 0.05, an odds ratio above 5, and a productive frequency above 0.1% in at least two of three replicate wells. A clonotype was classed as cross-reactive if the clonotype showed significant expansion both in SARS-CoV-2 spike wells and in at least one common cold coronavirus spike condition. Levenshtein distances (stringdist) and unrooted phylogenetic trees (ape) in R version 3.6.1 were used to assess CDR3 homology. The public reads were run again by TCRdb, first through fastp at Q25 and then through MiXCR, and only productive beta chains were kept. Each record represents a unique CDR3 protein, reported with the most common genes and DNA among its rows. None of the V and J calls come from the authors' own analysis; TCRdb made them. The sample includes more than 10,000 distinct CDR3 sequences, with 60% to 80% observed a single time. The ten largest clonotypes hold approximately 22% of the sample.

The paper's findings and limits, for the study overall: Although the median number of SARS-CoV-2-reactive clonotypes went up from 20 to 25 after infection to some 40 after vaccination, the increase was not significant. Among the post-vaccine SARS-CoV-2-reactive clones in convalescent patients, a median about 87% showed up only after vaccination, which suggests vaccine-specific priming. Only a relatively small number of convalescent patients were included in the study, and early timepoints following natural infection were not analyzed. Of the vaccine-specific clones found in convalescent patients, nearly all (304 of 307) were mono-reactive for SARS-CoV-2 spike instead of being cross-reactive with common cold coronaviruses.

In the germline V gene, CDR1 corresponds to SGHTA and CDR2 to FQGNSA. V loses 2 bases, J loses 3 bases, and the germline ends lie 14 bases apart. Taken from cysteine to phenylalanine, the CDR3 has 15 residues. Only the CDR3 region is kept as DNA, spanning 45 bases read in frame from base 1. The sample taken for sequencing was CD4+ T cells from blood, cultured in vitro. Here the chain combines TRBV7-2 and TRBJ2-7; the D region possibly corresponds to TRBD2 (5 bases align). This clonotype originated in a human donor who had recovered from COVID-19. The bases are TGTGCCAGCAGCTTATGGATGCAAGCGGACTACGAGCAGTACTTC. Translated, this gives CASSLWMQADYEQYF.